Sequencing of this TCR beta chain was carried out in a study of shared clonotypes between healthy human individuals. Trimming took off 4 bases at V and 0 bases at J, with 13 bases between the two ends. The CDR3 length is 15 residues. Looked up from germline, CDR1 is MGHRA and CDR2 is YSYEKL. This clone was counted once. Sequenced by immunoSEQ multiplex PCR; TCRdb stores in-frame clones only, minus some. The sample has roughly 410,000 clones, approximately 97% seen once. Sequenced: memory CD8+ T cells sorted from blood. Subset meaning: CD45RO+ cells pooled with CCR7-negative TemRA cells. V is TRBV4-1 and J is TRBJ2-7, with a possible D match to TRBD1 (6 bases). This TCR derives from a man in his thirties or forties in good health. The CDR3 sequence: CASSPAGTLSYEQYF. CDR3 DNA sequence: TGCGCCAGCAGCCCTGCCGGGACACTCTCCTACGAGCAGTACTTC.